This T cell receptor (beta chain) was sequenced for a study of T cell responses to AZD1222 COVID-19 vaccine. Overall study context: Pooling covered second doses at about 4 or about 12 weeks.

Study-wide findings and caveats: The study identified only five to seven AZD1222 recipients as seropositive at baseline.

Concerning this clone itself: Its antigen is undetermined.

Data came from immunoSEQ multiplex PCR; TCRdb stores just in-frame clones and leaves some out. This sample has 100,000 to 150,000 clones, with 88% found just once. The CDR3 runs 13 residues. CDR1 and CDR2 from the germline V gene are SGHAT and FQNNGV. The ends were cut back, 3 bases at V and 3 bases at J, with 6 bases in the middle. The V call is TRBV11-2, the J call TRBJ1-5; no firm D call. The source is an adult in good health. Sequenced here: peripheral blood, sampled on day 0 of AZD1222 vaccination. Written as DNA, the CDR3 is TGTGCCAGCAGCTTCCAGCTCAATCAGCCCCAGCATTTT. The encoded protein is CASSFQLNQPQHF.